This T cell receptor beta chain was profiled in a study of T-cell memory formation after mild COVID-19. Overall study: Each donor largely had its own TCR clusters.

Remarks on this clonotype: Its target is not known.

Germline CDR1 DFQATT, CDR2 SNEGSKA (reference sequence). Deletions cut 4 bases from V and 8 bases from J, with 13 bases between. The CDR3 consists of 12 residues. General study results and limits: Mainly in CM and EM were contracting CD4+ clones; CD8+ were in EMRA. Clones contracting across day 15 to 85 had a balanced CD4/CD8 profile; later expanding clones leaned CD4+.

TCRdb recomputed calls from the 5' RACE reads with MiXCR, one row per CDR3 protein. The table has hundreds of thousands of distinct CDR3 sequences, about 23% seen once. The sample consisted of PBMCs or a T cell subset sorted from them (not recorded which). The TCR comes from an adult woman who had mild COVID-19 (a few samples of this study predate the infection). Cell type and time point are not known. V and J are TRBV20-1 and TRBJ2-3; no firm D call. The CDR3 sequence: CSATPSWATQYF. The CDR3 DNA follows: TGCAGTGCTACCCCCTCGTGGGCTACGCAGTATTTT.